The sequence of this TCR beta chain was determined in a study of blood T cell repertoires in COVID-19. Across the study: Samples taken during acute and convalescent COVID-19 were collected in the United States, Italy and Spain.

In germline, CDR1 is SNHLY, CDR2 FYNNEI. V dropped 7 bases and J dropped 11 bases, with 17 bases sitting between them. The CDR3 contains 12 residues. The repertoire was sequenced with immunoSEQ multiplex PCR; TCRdb's copy has only in-frame clones and lacks some. The sample carries about 80,000 clones, about 87% recorded once. Specimen: peripheral blood. The TCR originated in a woman of 80 years or more with acute or convalescent COVID-19. This rearrangement joins TRBV2 to TRBJ1-1, with D perhaps TRBD1 (5 bases). The CDR3 sequence is CASIPQGKGAFF. Here the CDR3 DNA reads TGTGCCAGCATCCCTCAGGGAAAGGGGGCTTTCTTT. Filled out from reference TRBV2 and TRBJ1-1, the complete variable domain reads EPEVTQTPSHQVTQMGQEVILRCVPISNHLYFYWYRQILGQKVEFLVSFYNNEISEKSEIFDDQFSVERPDGSNFTLKIRSTKLEDSAMYFCASIPQGKGAFFGQGTRLTVV.